This T cell receptor (beta chain) stems from a study of T cells in Graves' hyperthyroidism and ophthalmopathy. Germline values: CDR1 LNHDA, CDR2 SQIVND (reference sequence). The junction had 13 bases not matched to a gene; V was cut back by 10 bases and J by 5 bases. The CDR3 extends over 15 amino acids. Using around 10 ml of fresh peripheral blood, PBMCs were prepared. This clonotype turned up a few times. There were TCR beta CDR3 regions amplified from RNA transcripts. The primer set for the first-round RT-PCR of the TCR CDR3 was HTBI. One entry per CDR3 protein results from TCRdb running MiXCR on the multiplex PCR reads. The table has over 300,000 distinct CDR3 sequences, roughly 13% seen once; the top ten hold 34%.

The chain combines TRBV19 with TRBJ1-2, with 10 bases that match TRBD1. The sequence came from a woman aged 40-49 years with Graves' ophthalmopathy. Sequencing was performed on blood. The CDR3 protein is CATVEAGQGSYGYTF. CDR3 nucleotides: TGTGCCACCGTAGAGGCGGGACAGGGGTCTTATGGCTACACCTTC.